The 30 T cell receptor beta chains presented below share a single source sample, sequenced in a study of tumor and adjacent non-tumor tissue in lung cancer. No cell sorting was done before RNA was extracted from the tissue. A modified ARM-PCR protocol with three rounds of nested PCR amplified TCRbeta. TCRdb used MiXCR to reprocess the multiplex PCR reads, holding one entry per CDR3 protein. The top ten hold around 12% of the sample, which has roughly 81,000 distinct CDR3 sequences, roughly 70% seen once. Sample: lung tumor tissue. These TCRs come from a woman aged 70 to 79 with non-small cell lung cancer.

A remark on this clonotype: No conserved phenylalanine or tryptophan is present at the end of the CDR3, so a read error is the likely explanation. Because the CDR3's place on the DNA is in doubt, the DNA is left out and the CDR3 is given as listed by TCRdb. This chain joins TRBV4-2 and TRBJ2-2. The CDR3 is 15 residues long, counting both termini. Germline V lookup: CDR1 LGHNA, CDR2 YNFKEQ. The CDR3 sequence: CASSPQTQNTGELFY.

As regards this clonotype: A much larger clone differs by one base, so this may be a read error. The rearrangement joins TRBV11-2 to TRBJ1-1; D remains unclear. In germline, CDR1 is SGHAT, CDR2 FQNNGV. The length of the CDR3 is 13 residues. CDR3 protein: CSSSLDSNTEAFF. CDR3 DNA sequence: TGTTCCAGCAGCCTCGACTCCAACACTGAAGCTTTCTTT.

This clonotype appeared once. The CDR3, as DNA: TGTGCCAGCAGTTTCACCCTCGGGATAGGGGGAGATCAGCCCCAGCATTTT. Its translation is CASSFTLGIGGDQPQHF. The chain is built from TRBV6-6 and TRBJ1-5; maybe TRBD1 (6 bases). V lost 4 bases and J 5 bases, leaving 21 bases between the germline ends. There are 17 residues in the CDR3. Germline-derived CDR1 and CDR2 are MNHNY and SVGAGI (reference sequence).

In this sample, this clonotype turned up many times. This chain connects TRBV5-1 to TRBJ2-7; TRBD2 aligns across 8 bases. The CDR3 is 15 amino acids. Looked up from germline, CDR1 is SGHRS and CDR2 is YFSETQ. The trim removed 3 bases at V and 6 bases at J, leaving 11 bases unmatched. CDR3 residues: CASSSSGGDISEQYF. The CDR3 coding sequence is TGCGCCAGCAGCTCCTCCGGGGGGGACATTTCCGAGCAGTACTTC.

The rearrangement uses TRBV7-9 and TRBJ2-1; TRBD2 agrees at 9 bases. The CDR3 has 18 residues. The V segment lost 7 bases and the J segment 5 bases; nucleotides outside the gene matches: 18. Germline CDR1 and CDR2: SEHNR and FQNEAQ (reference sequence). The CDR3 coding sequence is TGTGCCAGCAACTCAAATTCCGGGACTAGCTGGAGTCACAATGAGCAGTTCTTC. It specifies CASNSNSGTSWSHNEQFF.

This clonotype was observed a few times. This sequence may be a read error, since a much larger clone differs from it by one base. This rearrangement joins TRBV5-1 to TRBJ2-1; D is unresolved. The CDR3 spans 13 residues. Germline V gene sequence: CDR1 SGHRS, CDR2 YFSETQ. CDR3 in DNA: TGCGCCAGCAGTACGGAAACCTACAATGATCAGTTCTTC. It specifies CASSTETYNDQFF.

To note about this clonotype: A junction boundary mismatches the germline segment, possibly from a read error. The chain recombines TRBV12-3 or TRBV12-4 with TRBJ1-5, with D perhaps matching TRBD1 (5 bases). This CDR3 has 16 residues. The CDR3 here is CASTAKTVGVNQPRLF. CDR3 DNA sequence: TGTGCCAGCACTGCAAAGACAGTGGGCGTTAATCAGCCCCGGCTTTTT.

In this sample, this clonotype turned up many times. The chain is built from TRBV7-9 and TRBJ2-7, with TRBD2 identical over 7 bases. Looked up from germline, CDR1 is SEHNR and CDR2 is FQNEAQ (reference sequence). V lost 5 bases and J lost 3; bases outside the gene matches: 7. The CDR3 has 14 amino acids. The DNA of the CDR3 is TGTGCCAGCAGCCCGGGCGGGACTAACTACGAGCAGTACTTC. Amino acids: CASSPGGTNYEQYF.

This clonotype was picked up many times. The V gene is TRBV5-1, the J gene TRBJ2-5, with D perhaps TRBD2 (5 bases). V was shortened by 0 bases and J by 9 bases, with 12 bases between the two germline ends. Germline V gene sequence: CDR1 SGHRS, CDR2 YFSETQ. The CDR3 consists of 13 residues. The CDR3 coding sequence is TGCGCCAGCAGCTTGGATCAGTCGCGGGCCCAGTACTTC. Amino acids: CASSLDQSRAQYF.

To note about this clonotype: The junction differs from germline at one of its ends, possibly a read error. This chain's CDR3 is CASSLMQMATGELFF. CDR3 nucleotide sequence: TGTGCCAGCAGTTTAATGCAGATGGCTACCGGGGAGCTTTTTTTT. The gene calls are TRBV12-3 or TRBV12-4 and TRBJ2-2; possible D gene TRBD2, 5 bases. This CDR3 has 15 residues.

The CDR3 here is CVSSHEARDYGYTF. CDR3 nucleotide sequence: TGCGTAAGCAGCCATGAGGCCCGAGACTATGGCTACACCTTC. The chain employs TRBV4-1 and TRBJ1-2; the D is unclear. CDR1 is MGHRA, CDR2 YSYEKL, per germline. The CDR3 runs 14 residues.

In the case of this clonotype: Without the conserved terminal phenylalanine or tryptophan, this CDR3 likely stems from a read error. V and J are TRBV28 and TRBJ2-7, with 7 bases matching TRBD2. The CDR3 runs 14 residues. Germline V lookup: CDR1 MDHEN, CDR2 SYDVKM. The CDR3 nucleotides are TGTGCCAGTAGTTTAGGCGGGGGATGGGGCGAGCAGTACTTA. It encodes CASSLGGGWGEQYL.

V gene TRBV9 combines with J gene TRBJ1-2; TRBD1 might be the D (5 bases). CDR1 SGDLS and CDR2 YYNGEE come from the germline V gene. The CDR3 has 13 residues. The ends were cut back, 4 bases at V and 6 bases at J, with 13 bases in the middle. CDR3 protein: CASSPTWGDGYTF. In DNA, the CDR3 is TGTGCCAGCAGCCCCACGTGGGGGGATGGCTACACCTTC. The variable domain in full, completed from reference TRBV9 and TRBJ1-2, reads DSGVTQTPKHLITATGQRVTLRCSPRSGDLSVYWYQQSLDQGLQFLIQYYNGEERAKGNILERFSAQQFPDLHSELNLSSLELGDSALYFCASSPTWGDGYTFGSGTRLTVV.

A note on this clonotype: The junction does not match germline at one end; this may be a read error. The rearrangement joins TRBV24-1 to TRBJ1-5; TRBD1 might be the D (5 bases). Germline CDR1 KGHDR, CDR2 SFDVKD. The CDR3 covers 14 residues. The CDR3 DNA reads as TGTGCAACCAGTGATGTAGACAGCAATCAGTCCCAGCATTTT. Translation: CATSDVDSNQSQHF.

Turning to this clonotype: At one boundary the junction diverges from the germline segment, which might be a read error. The chain's CDR3 is CTGSLDGPVYELYF. CDR3 DNA sequence: TGTACCGGCAGTTTAGATGGGCCTGTATACGAGCTGTACTTC. V is TRBV12-3 or TRBV12-4 and J is TRBJ2-7; D is uncertain. CDR3 length: 14 residues.

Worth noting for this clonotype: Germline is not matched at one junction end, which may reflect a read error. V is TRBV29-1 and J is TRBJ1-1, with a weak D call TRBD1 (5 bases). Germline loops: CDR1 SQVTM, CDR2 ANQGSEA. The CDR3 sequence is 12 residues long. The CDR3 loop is CSVMGGFCESFF. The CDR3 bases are TGCAGCGTTATGGGGGGGTTTTGTGAATCTTTCTTT.

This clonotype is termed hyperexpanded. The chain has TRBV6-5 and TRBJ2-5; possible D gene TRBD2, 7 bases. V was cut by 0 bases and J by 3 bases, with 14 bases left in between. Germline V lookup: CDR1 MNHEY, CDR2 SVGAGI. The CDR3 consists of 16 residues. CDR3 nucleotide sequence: TGTGCCAGCAGTTACTCGCTTGGGGAGGGGGAAGAGACCCAGTACTTC. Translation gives CASSYSLGEGEETQYF.

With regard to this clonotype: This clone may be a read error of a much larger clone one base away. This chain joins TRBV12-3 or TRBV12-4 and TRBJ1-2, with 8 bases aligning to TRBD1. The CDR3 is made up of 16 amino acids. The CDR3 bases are TGTGCCGGCAGCCCGGACAGGGTGGATTTAAGATATGGCTACACCTTC. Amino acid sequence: CAGSPDRVDLRYGYTF.

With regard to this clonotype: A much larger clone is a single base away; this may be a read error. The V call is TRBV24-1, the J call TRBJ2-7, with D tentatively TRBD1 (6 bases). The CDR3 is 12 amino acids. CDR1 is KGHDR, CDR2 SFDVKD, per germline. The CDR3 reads CATSENRDGQYF. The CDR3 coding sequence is TGTGCCACAAGTGAGAACAGGGACGGGCAGTACTTC.

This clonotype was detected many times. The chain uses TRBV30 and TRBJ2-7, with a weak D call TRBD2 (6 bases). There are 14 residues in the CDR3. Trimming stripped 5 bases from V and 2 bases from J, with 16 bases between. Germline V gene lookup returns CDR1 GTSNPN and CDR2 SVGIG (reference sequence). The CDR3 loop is CAWGKGTLTYEQYF. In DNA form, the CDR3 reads TGTGCCTGGGGCAAAGGGACTTTGACCTACGAGCAGTACTTC.

The DNA for the CDR3 is TGTGCCAGCAGTTACTCGCTTATGAACACAGATACACAATATTTT. Translation: CASSYSLMNTDTQYF. The V and J genes are TRBV6-5 and TRBJ2-3, with D unclear. Trimming removed 0 bases from V and 15 bases from J, with 22 bases in between. The CDR3 is 15 residues long. CDR1 and CDR2 from the germline V gene are MNHEY and SVGAGI.

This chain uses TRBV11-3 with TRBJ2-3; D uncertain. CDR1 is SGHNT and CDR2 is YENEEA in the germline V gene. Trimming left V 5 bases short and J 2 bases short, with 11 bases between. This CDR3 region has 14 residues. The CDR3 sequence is CASSTSRSTDTQYF. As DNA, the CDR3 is TGTGCCAGCAGCACCTCGCGTTCCACAGATACGCAGTATTTT.

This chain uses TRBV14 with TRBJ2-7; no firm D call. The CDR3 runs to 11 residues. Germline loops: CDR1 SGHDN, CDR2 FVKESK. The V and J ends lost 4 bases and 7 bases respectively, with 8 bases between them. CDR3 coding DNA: TGTGCCAGCAGCCGCATTGGTGAGCAGTACTTC. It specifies CASSRIGEQYF.

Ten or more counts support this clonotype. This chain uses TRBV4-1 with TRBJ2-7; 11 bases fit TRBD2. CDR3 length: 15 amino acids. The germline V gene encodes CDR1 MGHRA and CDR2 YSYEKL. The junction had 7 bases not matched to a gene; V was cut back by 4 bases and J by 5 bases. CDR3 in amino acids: CASSRNLAGGHEQYF. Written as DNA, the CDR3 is TGCGCCAGCAGCCGGAATCTAGCGGGAGGACACGAGCAGTACTTC.

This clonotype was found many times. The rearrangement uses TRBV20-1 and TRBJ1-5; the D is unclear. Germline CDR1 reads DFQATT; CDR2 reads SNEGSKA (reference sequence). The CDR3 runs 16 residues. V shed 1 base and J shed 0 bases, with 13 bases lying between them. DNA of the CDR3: TGCAGTGCTAGAGTTCTAAAAGAGGATAGCAATCAGCCCCAGCATTTT. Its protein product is CSARVLKEDSNQPQHF.

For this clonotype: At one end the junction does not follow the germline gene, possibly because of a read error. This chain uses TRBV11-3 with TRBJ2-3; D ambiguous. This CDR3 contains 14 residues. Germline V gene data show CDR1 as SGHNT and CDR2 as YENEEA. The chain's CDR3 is CDSSLDASTDTQYF. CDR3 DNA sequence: TGTGACAGCAGCTTAGATGCCAGCACAGATACGCAGTATTTT.

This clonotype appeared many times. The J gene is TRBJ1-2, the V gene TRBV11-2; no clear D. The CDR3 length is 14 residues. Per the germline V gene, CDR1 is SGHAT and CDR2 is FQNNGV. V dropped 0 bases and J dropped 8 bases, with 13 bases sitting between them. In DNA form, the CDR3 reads TGTGCCAGCAGCTTAGATTTCGGCCGGAGGGGCTACACCTTC. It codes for CASSLDFGRRGYTF. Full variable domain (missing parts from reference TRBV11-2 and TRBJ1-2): EAGVAQSPRYKIIEKRQSVAFWCNPISGHATLYWYQQILGQGPKLLIQFQNNGVVDDSQLPKDRFSAERLKGVDSTLKIQPAKLEDSAVYLCASSLDFGRRGYTFGSGTRLTVV.

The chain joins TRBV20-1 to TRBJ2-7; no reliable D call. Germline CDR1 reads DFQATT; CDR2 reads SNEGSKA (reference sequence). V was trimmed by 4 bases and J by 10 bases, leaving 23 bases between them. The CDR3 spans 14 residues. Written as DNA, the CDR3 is TGCAGTGCTACCCCGCAGTGGGCTTGGTTCGAACAGTACTTC. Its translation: CSATPQWAWFEQYF.

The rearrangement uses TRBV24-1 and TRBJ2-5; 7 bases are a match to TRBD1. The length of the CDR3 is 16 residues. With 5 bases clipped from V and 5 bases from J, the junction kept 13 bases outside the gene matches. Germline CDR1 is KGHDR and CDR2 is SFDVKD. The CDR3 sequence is CATSAFLQGRGETQYF. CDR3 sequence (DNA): TGTGCCACCAGTGCTTTTTTACAGGGGCGAGGGGAGACCCAGTACTTC.

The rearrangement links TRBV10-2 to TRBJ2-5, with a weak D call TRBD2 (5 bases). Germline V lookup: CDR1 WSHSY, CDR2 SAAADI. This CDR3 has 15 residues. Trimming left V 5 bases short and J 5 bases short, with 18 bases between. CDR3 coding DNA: TGCGCCAGCAGTAAGACGCTAGCAGAGGCGGAGACCCAGTACTTC. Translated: CASSKTLAEAETQYF.